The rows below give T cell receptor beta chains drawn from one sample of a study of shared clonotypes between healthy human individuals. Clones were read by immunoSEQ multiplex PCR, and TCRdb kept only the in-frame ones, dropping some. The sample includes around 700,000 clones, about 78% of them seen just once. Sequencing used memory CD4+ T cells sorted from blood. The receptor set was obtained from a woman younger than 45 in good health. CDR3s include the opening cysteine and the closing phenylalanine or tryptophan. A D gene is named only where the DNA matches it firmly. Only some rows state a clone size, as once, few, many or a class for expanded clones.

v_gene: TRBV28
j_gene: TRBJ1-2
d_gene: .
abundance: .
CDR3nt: TGTGCCAGCCCCATGTATGGCTACACCTTC
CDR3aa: CASPMYGYTF

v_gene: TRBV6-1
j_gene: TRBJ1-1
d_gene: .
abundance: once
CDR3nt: TGTGCCAGCAGTGATAGGGGTTGGGGGGCTACTTTCTTT
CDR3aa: CASSDRGWGATFF

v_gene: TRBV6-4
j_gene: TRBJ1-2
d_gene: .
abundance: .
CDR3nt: TGTGCCAGCAGTCCCAATACTAACTATGGCTACACCTTC
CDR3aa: CASSPNTNYGYTF

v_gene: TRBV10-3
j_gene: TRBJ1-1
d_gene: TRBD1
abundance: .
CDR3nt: TGTGCCATCTCCAGGGGGGGGAACACTGAAGCTTTCTTT
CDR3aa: CAISRGGNTEAFF

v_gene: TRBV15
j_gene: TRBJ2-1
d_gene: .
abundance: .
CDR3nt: TGTGCCACCAGCGGAGGGGGCCTAGCGGACAATGAGCAGTTCTTC
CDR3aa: CATSGGGLADNEQFF

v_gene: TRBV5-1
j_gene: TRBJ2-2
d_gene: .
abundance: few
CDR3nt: TGCGCCAGCAGAGCACCGGGACACCTGAACACCGGGGAGCTGTTTTTT
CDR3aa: CASRAPGHLNTGELFF

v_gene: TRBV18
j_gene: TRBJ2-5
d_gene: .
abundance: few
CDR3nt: TGTGCCAGCTCACCACCGGCAGTCCAAGAGACCCAGTACTTC
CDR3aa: CASSPPAVQETQYF

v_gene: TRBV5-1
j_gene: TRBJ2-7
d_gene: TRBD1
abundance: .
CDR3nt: TGCGCCAGCAGCCCCCGGACAGACAGGGGGCGAGAGCAGTACTTC
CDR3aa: CASSPRTDRGREQYF

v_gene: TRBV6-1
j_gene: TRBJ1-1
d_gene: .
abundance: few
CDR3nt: TGTGCCAGCTGTGCGCAGGGAGCCACTGAAGCTTTCTTT
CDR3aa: CASCAQGATEAFF

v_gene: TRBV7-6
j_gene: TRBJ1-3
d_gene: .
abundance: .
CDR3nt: TGTGCCAGCAGCTTAGGGGACGGAAACACCATATATTTT
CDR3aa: CASSLGDGNTIYF

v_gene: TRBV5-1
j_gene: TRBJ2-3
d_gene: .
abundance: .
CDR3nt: TGCGCCAGCAGCAGAAGCGGGAGCACAGATACGCAGTATTTT
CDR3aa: CASSRSGSTDTQYF

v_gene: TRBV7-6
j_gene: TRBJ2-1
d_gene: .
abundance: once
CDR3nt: TGTGCCAGCAGCCCCCGTCTCAATGAGCAGTTCTTC
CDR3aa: CASSPRLNEQFF

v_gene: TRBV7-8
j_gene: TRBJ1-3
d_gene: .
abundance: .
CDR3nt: TGTGCCAGCAGCTTCTATAGGGAAAACACCATATATTTT
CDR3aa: CASSFYRENTIYF

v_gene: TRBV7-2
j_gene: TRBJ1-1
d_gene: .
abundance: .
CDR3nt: TGTGCCAGCAGCCCCTGGGGGGTGTACACTGAAGCTTTCTTT
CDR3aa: CASSPWGVYTEAFF

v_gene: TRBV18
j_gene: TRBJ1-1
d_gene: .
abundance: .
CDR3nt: TGTGCCAGCTCATCCTTAGGGAACACTGAAGCTTTCTTT
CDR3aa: CASSSLGNTEAFF

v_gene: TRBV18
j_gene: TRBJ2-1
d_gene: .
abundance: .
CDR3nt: TGTGCCAGCTCACCTATTGAGACTAGGAACTACAATGAGCAGTTCTTC
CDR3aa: CASSPIETRNYNEQFF

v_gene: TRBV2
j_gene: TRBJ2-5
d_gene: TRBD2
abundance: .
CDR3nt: TGTGCCAGCAGTGATCTGGGGGAGGGCCCAGGAGAGACCCAGTACTTC
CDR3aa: CASSDLGEGPGETQYF

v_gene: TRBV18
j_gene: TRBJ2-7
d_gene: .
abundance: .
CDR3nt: TGTGCCAGCTCACCTGAGGGCGAGCAGTACTTC
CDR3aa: CASSPEGEQYF

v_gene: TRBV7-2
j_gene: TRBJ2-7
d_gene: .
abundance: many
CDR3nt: TGTGCCAGCAGCTCCCGGGTCCCTAACTACGAGCAGTACTTC
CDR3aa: CASSSRVPNYEQYF

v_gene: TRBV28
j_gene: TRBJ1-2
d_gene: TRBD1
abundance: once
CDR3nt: TGTGCCAGCGAGGGGGCAGCGTCGAACTATGGCTACACCTTC
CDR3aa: CASEGAASNYGYTF

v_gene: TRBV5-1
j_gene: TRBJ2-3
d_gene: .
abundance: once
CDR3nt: TGCGCCAGCAGCTTGGCCGCGGATCTTAGCACAGATACGCAGTATTTT
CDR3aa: CASSLAADLSTDTQYF

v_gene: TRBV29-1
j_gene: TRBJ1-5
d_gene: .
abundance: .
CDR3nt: TGCAGCGTTGGGGGTCAGGACCTAATGGCCCAGCATTTT
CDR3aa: CSVGGQDLMAQHF

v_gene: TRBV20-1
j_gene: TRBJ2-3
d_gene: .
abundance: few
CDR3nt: TGCAGTGCTAGTTGGCCAGATACGCAGTATTTT
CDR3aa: CSASWPDTQYF

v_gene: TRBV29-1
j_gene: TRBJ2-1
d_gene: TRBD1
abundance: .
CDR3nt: TGCAGCGCACCTTCGGGGCAGGGGGCTTACAATGAGCAGTTCTTC
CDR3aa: CSAPSGQGAYNEQFF

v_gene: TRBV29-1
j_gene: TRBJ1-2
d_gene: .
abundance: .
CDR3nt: TGCAGCGTTGCAAGCTTCAGGGTCTATGGCTACACCTTC
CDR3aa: CSVASFRVYGYTF

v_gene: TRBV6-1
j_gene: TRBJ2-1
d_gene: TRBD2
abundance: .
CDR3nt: TGTGCCAGCAGCTCTAGCGGGAGGTACAATGAGCAGTTCTTC
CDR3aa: CASSSSGRYNEQFF

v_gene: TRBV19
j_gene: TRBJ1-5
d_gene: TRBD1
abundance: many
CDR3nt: TGTGCCAGTAGTTATCACAGGGGGCCGAGCAATCAGCCCCAGCATTTT
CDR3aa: CASSYHRGPSNQPQHF

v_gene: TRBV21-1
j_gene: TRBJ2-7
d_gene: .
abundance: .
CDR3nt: TGTGCCAGCAGCAAAAGAGGGGGGGCGGATCTAGCGGGAGACGGGCACGAGCAGTACTTC
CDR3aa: CASSKRGGADLAGDGHEQYF

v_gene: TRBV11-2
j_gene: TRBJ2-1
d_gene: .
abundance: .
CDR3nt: TGTGCCAGCAGCTTCGTCGGGGTAGGTGTGTATGAGCAGTTCTTC
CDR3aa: CASSFVGVGVYEQFF

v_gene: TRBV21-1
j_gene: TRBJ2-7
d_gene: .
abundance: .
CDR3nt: TGTGCCAGCAGCAAAGTGGGACAGGGGGGCATGAACAAGCAGTACTTC
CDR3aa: CASSKVGQGGMNKQYF

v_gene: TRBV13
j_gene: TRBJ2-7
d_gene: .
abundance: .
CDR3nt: TGTGCCAGCAGCCTAAAGAGCTACGAGCAGTACTTC
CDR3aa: CASSLKSYEQYF

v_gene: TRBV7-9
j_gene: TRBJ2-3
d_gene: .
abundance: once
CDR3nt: TGTGCCAGCAGCTTAAAGGGCTCTAGCACAGATACGCAGTATTTT
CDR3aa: CASSLKGSSTDTQYF

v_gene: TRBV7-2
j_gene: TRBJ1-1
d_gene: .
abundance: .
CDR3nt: TGTGCCAGCAGCTTCGGTCGGGGGAACACTGAAGCTTTCTTT
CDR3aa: CASSFGRGNTEAFF

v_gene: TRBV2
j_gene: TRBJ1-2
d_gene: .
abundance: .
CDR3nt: TGTGCCAGCAGTGCGACAGTCCGGGAAGGCTACACCTTC
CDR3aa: CASSATVREGYTF

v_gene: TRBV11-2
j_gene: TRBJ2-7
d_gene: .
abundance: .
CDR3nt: TGTGCCAGCAGCTCCACCTCAAGTACCTACGAGCAGTACTTC
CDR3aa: CASSSTSSTYEQYF

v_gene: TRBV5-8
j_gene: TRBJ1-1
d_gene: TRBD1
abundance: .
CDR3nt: TGTGCCAGCAGCCGGCGGGCGGAGGGGGCTGGTGAAGCTTTCTTT
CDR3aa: CASSRRAEGAGEAFF

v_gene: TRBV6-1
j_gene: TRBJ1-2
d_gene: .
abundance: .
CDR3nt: TGTGCCAGCAGTGAAGCGAAAGGGACCTTGGGCTACACCTTC
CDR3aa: CASSEAKGTLGYTF

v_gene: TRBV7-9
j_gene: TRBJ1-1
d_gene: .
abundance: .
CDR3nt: TGTGCCAGCAGTATACCTTTGGACACTGAAGCTTTCTTT
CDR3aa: CASSIPLDTEAFF

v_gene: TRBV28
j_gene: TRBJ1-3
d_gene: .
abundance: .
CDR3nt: TGTGCCAGCGTGGCAGCTTACTCTGGAAACACCATATATTTT
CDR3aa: CASVAAYSGNTIYF

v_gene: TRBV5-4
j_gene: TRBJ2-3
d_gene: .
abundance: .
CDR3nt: TGTGCCAGCAGCTTAGCGGGCGTTTTTTTGGCAGATACGCAGTATTTT
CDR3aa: CASSLAGVFLADTQYF

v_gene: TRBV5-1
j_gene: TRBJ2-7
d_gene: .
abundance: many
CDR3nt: TGCGCCAGCAGCACAGGGAACTACGAGCAGTACTTC
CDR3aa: CASSTGNYEQYF

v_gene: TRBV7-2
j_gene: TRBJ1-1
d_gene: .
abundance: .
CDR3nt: TGTGCCAGCAGCTTAGATGGGGACAACACTGAAGCTTTCTTT
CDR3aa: CASSLDGDNTEAFF

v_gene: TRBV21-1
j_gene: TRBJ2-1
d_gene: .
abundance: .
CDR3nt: TGTGCCAGCAGCGACTCAGGGACAGTTAGGATCAATGAGCAGTTCTTC
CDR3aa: CASSDSGTVRINEQFF

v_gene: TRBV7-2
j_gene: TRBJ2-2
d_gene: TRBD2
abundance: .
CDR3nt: TGTGCCAGCAGCTGGACTAGCGGGAACACCGGGGAGCTGTTTTTT
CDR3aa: CASSWTSGNTGELFF

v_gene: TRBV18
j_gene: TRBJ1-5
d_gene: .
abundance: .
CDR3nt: TGTGCCAGCTCACCTGATCGGGTCAGCAATCAGCCCCAGCATTTT
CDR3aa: CASSPDRVSNQPQHF

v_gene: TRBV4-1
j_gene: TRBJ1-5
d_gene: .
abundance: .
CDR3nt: TGCGCCAGCAGCCAACGAGGGGACGACTTTGATCAGCCCCAGCATTTT
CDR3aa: CASSQRGDDFDQPQHF

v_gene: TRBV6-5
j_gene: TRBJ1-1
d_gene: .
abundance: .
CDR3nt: TGTGCCAGCAGTTACTACACCTCACCAAACACTGAAGCTTTCTTT
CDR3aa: CASSYYTSPNTEAFF

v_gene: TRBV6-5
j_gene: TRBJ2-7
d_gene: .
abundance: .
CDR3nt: TGTACTACGGGACGCAACTCCTACGAGCAGTACTTC
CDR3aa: CTTGRNSYEQYF